Presented here are 15 T cell receptor beta chains from one specimen sequenced in a study of multiple sclerosis patients with progressive multifocal leukoencephalopathy. Measured with immunoSEQ multiplex PCR; TCRdb has only the in-frame clones, and not every one. The sample records 25,000 to 35,000 clones, about 91% being singletons. Time point reported: before natalizumab initiation. The sequenced sample was PBMCs. These receptors all stem from a man aged 25-40 years with multiple sclerosis.

The table lists this clone with a count of one. This sequence joins TRBV7-9 and TRBJ2-2; the match to TRBD2 covers 9 bases. Trimming at V came to 5 bases and at J to 6 bases, leaving 10 bases not matched to a gene. The CDR3 consists of 16 residues. The germline gives CDR1 SEHNR, CDR2 FQNEAQ (reference sequence). CDR3 residues: CASSPRTSVIAGELFF. The CDR3 DNA is TGTGCCAGCAGCCCCCGGACTAGCGTAATTGCCGGGGAGCTGTTTTTT.

This sequence joins TRBV19 and TRBJ1-5; D unclear. The CDR3 has 13 amino acids. Germline V gene data show CDR1 as LNHDA and CDR2 as SQIVND (reference sequence). V lost 6 bases and J lost 0, with 6 bases in between. The CDR3 here is CASRDGSNQPQHF. In DNA form, the CDR3 reads TGTGCCAGTAGGGACGGTAGCAATCAGCCCCAGCATTTT.

The CDR3 region has the DNA TGTGCTAGTGGAGAAAACGGGACAGCCTTCAATGAAAAACTGTTTTTT. Amino acid sequence: CASGENGTAFNEKLFF. This chain links TRBV12-5 with TRBJ1-4; TRBD1 matches at 7 bases. The J segment lost 5 bases and the V segment lost 6 bases, leaving 12 bases of the junction unmatched. This CDR3 is 16 amino acids long. Germline V lookup: CDR1 LGHNT, CDR2 FRNRAP.

The V call is TRBV7-8, the J call TRBJ2-3, with D perhaps being TRBD1 or TRBD2 (5 bases each). This CDR3 comprises 14 residues. Germline CDR1 SGHVS, CDR2 FQNEAQ. Trimming left V 0 bases short and J 2 bases short, with 6 bases between. The CDR3 region is CASSLAGVTDTQYF. CDR3 coding DNA: TGTGCCAGCAGCTTAGCGGGGGTCACAGATACGCAGTATTTT.

In DNA form, the CDR3 reads TGCAGCGTTGTAGCGGGAGGAGCCAAAAACATTCAGTACTTC. Amino acids: CSVVAGGAKNIQYF. The rearrangement joins TRBV29-1 to TRBJ2-4, with 10 bases matching TRBD2. The V and J ends lost 4 bases and 0 bases, in that order; junction bases with no gene match: 0. The CDR3 extends over 14 amino acids. Germline loops: CDR1 SQVTM, CDR2 ANQGSEA.

This rearrangement joins TRBV14 to TRBJ2-2; D is possibly TRBD1 (5 bases). The CDR3 covers 14 residues. Trimming took 0 bases from V and 6 from J, leaving 8 bases between them. Per the germline V gene, CDR1 is SGHDN and CDR2 is FVKESK. As DNA, the CDR3 is TGTGCCAGCAGCCAAGAGTGGGGCGCCGGGGAGCTGTTTTTT. Amino acid sequence: CASSQEWGAGELFF.

The chain links TRBV27 to TRBJ2-1; D gene uncertain. V lost 2 bases and J lost 1, with 9 bases in between. Germline CDR1 reads MNHEY; CDR2 reads SMNVEV (reference sequence). This CDR3 contains 15 residues. CDR3 residues: CASSLGTASYNEQFF. The CDR3 nucleotides read TGTGCCAGCAGTTTAGGTACCGCATCCTACAATGAGCAGTTCTTC.

The sample holds one count of this clone. CDR3 coding DNA: TGTGCCACCAGCAGAGTGACTAGCGGAAAGCAGTACTTC. Its translation: CATSRVTSGKQYF. The chain uses TRBV15 and TRBJ2-5; TRBD2 aligns across 9 bases. V lost 1 base to trimming and J lost 11 bases; unmatched junction nucleotides: 5. The CDR3 is 13 residues long. Germline loops: CDR1 LNHNV, CDR2 YYDKDF (reference sequence). The variable domain in full, with the rest retrieved from reference TRBV15 and TRBJ2-5, is DAMVIQNPRYQVTQFGKPVTLSCSQTLNHNVMYWYQQKSSQAPKLLFHYYDKDFNNEADTPDNFQSRRPNTSFCFLDIRSPGLGDTAMYLCATSRVTSGKQYFGPGTRLLVL.

On this clone: One end of the junction varies from germline; a read error may be responsible. J is TRBJ2-3 and V is TRBV19; 9 nucleotides match TRBD2. The length of the CDR3 is 13 residues. Germline V lookup: CDR1 LNHDA, CDR2 SQIVND (reference sequence). The CDR3 is CASRNSGSGTQYF. CDR3 sequence (DNA): TGTGCAAGTAGGAATAGCGGGAGTGGTACGCAGTATTTT.

The V call is TRBV9, the J call TRBJ2-1; maybe TRBD2 (6 bases). Germline V CDR1 and CDR2: SGDLS, YYNGEE. The length of the CDR3 is 15 residues. The ends were cut back, 0 bases at V and 2 bases at J, with 9 bases in the middle. CDR3 sequence reads: CASSVGRRAYNEQFF. The CDR3 region has the DNA TGTGCCAGCAGCGTAGGAAGGAGGGCCTACAATGAGCAGTTCTTC.

This clone was detected only once. The chain links TRBV11-3 to TRBJ2-1; 10 bases fit TRBD2. The CDR3 is 15 amino acids. The germline CDR1 and CDR2 sequences are SGHNT and YENEEA. V was clipped by 0 bases and J by 10 bases; unmatched bases: 6. CDR3 region: CASSLELAGAQEQFF. In DNA form, the CDR3 reads TGTGCCAGCAGCTTAGAGCTAGCGGGAGCGCAAGAGCAGTTCTTC. Supplemented by reference TRBV11-3 and TRBJ2-1, the full variable domain reads EAGVVQSPRYKIIEKKQPVAFWCNPISGHNTLYWYLQNLGQGPELLIRYENEEAVDDSQLPKDRFSAERLKGVDSTLKIQPAELGDSAVYLCASSLELAGAQEQFFGPGTRLTVL.

The chain carries TRBV6-6 and TRBJ1-1; D is ambiguous. CDR1 is MNHNY, CDR2 SVGAGI, per germline (reference sequence). With 0 bases removed from V and 4 bases from J, the gap between germline ends came to 12 bases. This CDR3 is built from 15 residues. This CDR3 is CASSYSSTRTTEAFF. For the CDR3, the DNA is TGTGCCAGCAGTTACTCGTCGACCAGGACCACTGAAGCTTTCTTT.

The rearrangement uses TRBV5-6 and TRBJ2-6, with 9 bases lining up with TRBD1. This CDR3 is 18 amino acids long. Losses at the gene ends were 2 bases for V and 0 bases for J; bases not matched to a gene: 6. Germline CDR1 and CDR2: SGHDT and YYEEEE. The CDR3 DNA sequence: TGTGCCAGCAGCTTTGGAGACAGGGGGACCTCTGGGGCCAACGTCCTGACTTTC. This sequence encodes CASSFGDRGTSGANVLTF.

This chain links TRBV5-1 with TRBJ2-1; TRBD2 agrees at 9 bases. The germline gives CDR1 SGHRS, CDR2 YFSETQ. This CDR3 is built from 16 residues. V trimming: 0 bases; J trimming: 7 bases; junction bases outside the gene matches: 8. CDR3 sequence reads: CASSLGAGGPRNEQFF. Here the CDR3 DNA reads TGCGCCAGCAGCTTGGGGGCGGGAGGGCCGAGAAATGAGCAGTTCTTC. Drawing the rest from reference TRBV5-1 and TRBJ2-1, the complete variable domain is KAGVTQTPRYLIKTRGQQVTLSCSPISGHRSVSWYQQTPGQGLQFLFEYFSETQRNKGNFPGRFSGRQFSNSRSEMNVSTLELGDSALYLCASSLGAGGPRNEQFFGPGTRLTVL.

V and J are TRBV5-4 and TRBJ1-4; 7 nucleotides align to TRBD1. V was pared by 1 base and J by 7 bases, with 1 base of the junction left unmatched. Germline V CDR1 and CDR2: SGHNT, YYREEE (reference sequence). The CDR3 loop spans 13 amino acids. CDR3 protein: CASSLQGGEKLFF. For the CDR3, the DNA is TGTGCCAGCAGCTTGCAGGGGGGTGAAAAACTGTTTTTT.